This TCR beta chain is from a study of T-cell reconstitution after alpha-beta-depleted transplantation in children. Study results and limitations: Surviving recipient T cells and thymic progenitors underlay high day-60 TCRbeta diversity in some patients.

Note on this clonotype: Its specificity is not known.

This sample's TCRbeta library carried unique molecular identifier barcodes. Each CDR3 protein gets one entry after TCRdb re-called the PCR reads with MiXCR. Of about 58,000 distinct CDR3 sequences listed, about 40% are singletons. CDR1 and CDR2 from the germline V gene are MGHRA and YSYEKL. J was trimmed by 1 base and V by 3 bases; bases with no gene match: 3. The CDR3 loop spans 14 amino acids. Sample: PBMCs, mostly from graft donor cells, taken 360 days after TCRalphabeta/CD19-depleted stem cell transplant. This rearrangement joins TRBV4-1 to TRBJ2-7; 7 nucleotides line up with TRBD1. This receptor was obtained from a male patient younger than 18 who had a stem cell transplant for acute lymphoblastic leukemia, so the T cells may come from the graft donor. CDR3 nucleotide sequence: TGCGCCAGCAGCCATCCGGGACAGTCCTACGAGCAGTACTTC. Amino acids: CASSHPGQSYEQYF.